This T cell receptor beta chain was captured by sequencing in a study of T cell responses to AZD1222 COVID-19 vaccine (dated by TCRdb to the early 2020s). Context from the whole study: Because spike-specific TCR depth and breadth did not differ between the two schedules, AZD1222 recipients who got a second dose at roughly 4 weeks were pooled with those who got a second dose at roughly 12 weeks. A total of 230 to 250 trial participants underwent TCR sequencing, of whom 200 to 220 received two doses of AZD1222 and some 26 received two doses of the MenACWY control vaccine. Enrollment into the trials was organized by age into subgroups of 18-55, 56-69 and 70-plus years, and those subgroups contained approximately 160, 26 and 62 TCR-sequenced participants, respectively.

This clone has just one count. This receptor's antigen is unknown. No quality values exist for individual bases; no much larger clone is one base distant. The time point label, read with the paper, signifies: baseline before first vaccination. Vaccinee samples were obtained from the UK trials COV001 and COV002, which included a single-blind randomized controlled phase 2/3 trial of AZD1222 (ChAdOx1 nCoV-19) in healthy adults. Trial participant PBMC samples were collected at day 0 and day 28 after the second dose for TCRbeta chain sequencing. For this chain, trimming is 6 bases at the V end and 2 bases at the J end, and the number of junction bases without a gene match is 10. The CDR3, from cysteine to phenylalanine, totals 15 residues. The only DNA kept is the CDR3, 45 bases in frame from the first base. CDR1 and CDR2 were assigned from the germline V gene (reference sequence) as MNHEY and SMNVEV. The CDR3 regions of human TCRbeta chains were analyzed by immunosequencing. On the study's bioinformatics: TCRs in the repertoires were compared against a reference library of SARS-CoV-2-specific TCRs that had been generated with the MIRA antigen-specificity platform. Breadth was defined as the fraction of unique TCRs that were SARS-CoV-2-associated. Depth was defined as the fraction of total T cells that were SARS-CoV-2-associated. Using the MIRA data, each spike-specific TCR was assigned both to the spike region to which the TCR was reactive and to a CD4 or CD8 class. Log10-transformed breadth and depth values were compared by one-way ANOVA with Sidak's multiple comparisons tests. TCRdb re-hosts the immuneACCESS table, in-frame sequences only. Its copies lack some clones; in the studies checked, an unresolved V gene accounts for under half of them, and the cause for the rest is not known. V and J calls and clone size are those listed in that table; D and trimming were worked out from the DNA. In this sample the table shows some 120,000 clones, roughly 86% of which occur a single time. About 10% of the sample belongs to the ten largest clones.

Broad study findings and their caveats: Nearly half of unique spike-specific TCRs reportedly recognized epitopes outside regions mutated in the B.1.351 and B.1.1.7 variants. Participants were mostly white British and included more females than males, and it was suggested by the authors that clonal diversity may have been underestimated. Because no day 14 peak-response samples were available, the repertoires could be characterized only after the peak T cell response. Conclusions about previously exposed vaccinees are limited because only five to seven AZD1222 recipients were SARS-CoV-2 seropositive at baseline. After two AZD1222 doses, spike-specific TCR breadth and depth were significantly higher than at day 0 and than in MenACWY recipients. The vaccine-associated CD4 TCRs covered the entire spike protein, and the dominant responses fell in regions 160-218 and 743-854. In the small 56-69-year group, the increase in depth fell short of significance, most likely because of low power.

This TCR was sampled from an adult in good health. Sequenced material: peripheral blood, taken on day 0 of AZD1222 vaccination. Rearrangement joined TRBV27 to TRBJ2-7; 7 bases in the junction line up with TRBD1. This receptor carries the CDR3 CASSINPGQTYEQYF. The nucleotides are TGTGCCAGCAGCATTAACCCGGGACAGACCTACGAGCAGTACTTC.